This TCR beta chain came from a study of CD8 T cells in ankylosing spondylitis. General study findings and limits: Seven or eight highly homologous variants made up a TCR beta motif, and this motif appeared characteristic of ankylosing spondylitis blood. A CD8+ phenotype characterized the disease-linked clones, which were relatively rare in peripheral blood. Clones tied to disease were said to be significantly enriched in matched ankylosing spondylitis synovial fluid.

Each TCR beta library was made by quantitative 5'-RACE that incorporated molecular barcodes. TCRdb redid the calling of the 5' RACE reads with MiXCR, one entry per CDR3 protein. The data show about 200,000 distinct CDR3 sequences, with more than 10% seen just once and 15% to 20% held by the top ten. As regards this clonotype: Its antigen is still unknown.

Germline CDR1 is SGDLS and CDR2 is YYNGEE. V lost 3 bases to trimming and J lost 6 bases; unmatched junction nucleotides: 6. The CDR3 consists of 14 residues. The specimen was blood, either unsorted or a sorted T cell fraction (not recorded which). This receptor was obtained from a male donor with ankylosing spondylitis or in good health (not recorded which). V gene TRBV9 combines with J gene TRBJ2-1; 7 bases fit TRBD2. The CDR3 is CASSDSGLLNEQFF. The CDR3 nucleotides are TGTGCCAGCAGCGATAGCGGGTTACTCAATGAGCAGTTCTTC.